This TCR beta chain came from a study of Ad26.COV2.S vaccination and SARS-CoV-2 variants. The wider study: Administration of Ad26.COV2.S was intramuscular, either once or twice 56 days apart.

Treatment: some 20 received Ad26.COV2.S at low or high dose, single or two shots; several received placebo; per-sample allocation not given. Material that was analyzed had been drawn on day 63 after the first vaccine or placebo injection. Whoever gave the sample was an adult aged 18-55 years in Boston. Study-wide results and caveats: The analyses of TCR breadth and depth may have understated the size of total T cell responses. People who got the vaccine or the placebo had similar non-spike TCR breadth.

Worth noting for this clone: Its cognate antigen is unknown.

Germline assignment: CDR1 SGHTA and CDR2 FQGNSA. V lost 5 bases, J lost 10 bases, and 6 bases stayed unmatched. This CDR3 region has 14 residues. Method: immunoSEQ multiplex PCR; TCRdb's copy keeps in-frame clones and lacks some. The repertoire holds about 680,000 clones, with more than 80% as singletons. This rearrangement joins TRBV7-2 to TRBJ1-4, with TRBD1 identical over 11 bases. The starting material was peripheral blood, obtained in a trial of Ad26.COV2.S vaccine versus placebo. The sequence was obtained from a person aged 18-60 years who received the Ad26.COV2.S COVID-19 vaccine or a placebo. CDR3 in amino acids: CASSPRTGGGKLFF. The DNA for the CDR3 is TGTGCCAGCAGCCCTCGGACAGGGGGCGGAAAACTGTTTTTT.